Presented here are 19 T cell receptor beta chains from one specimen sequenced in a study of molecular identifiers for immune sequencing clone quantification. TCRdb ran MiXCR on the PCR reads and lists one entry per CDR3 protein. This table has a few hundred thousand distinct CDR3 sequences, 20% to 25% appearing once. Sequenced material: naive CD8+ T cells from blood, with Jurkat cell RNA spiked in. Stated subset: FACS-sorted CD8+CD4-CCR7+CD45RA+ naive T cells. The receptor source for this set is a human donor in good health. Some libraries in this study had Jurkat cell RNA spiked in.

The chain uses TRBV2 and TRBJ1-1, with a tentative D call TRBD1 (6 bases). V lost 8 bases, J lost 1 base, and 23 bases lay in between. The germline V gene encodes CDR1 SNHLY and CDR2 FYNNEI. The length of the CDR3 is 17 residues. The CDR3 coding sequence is TGTGCCAGCGCTCAGGGGAGATCGGGACACCCGAACACTGAAGCTTTCTTT. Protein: CASAQGRSGHPNTEAFF.

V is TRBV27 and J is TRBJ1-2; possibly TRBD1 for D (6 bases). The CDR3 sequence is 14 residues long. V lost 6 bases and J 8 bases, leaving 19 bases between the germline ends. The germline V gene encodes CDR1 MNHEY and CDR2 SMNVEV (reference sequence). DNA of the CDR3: TGTGCCAGCAGAGGGGGGGGCCAATTGGGGGGCTACACCTTC. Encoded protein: CASRGGGQLGGYTF.

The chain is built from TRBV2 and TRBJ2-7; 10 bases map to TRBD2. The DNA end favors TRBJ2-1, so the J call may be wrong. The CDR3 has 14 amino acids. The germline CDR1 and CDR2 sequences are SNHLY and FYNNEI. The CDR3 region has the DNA TGTGCCAGCATTCCCGGGACTAGCGTTTACGAGCAGTTCTTC. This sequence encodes CASIPGTSVYEQFF.

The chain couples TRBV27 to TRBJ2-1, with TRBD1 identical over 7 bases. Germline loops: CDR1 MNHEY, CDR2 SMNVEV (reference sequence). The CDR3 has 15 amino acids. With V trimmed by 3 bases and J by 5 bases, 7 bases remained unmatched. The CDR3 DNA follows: TGTGCCAGCAGTTTGTTGGGGACAGTTGACAATGAGCAGTTCTTC. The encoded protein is CASSLLGTVDNEQFF.

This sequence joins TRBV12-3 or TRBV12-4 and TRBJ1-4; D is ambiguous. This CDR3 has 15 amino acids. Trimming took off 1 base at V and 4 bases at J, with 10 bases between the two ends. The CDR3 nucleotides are TGTGCCAGCAGTTTAGTGCCCGCGGGTAATGAAAAACTGTTTTTT. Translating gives CASSLVPAGNEKLFF.

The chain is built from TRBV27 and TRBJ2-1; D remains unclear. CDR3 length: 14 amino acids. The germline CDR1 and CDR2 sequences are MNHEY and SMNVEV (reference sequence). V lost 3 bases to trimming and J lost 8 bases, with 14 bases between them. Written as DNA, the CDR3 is TGTGCCAGCAGTTTTACGCATTCAGCATATGAGCAGTTCTTC. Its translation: CASSFTHSAYEQFF.

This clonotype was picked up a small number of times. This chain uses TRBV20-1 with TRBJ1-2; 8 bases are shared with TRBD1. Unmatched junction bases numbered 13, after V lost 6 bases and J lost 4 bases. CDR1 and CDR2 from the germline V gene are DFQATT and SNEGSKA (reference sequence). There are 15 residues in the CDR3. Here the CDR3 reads CSAGGLDRDPYGYTF. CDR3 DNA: TGCAGTGCAGGGGGGTTGGACAGGGACCCCTATGGCTACACCTTC.

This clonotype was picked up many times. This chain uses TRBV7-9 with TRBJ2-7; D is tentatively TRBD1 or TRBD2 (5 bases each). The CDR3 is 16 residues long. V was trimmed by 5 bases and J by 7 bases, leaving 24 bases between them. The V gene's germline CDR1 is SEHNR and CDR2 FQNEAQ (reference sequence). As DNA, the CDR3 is TGTGCCAGCAGCCCAACGGGGCGAGCGCGCACTTCAGAGCAGTACTTC. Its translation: CASSPTGRARTSEQYF. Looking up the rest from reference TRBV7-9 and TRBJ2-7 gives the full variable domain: DTGVSQNPRHKITKRGQNVTFRCDPISEHNRLYWYRQTLGQGPEFLTYFQNEAQLEKSRLLSDRFSAERPKGSFSTLEIQRTEQGDSAMYLCASSPTGRARTSEQYFGPGTRLTVT.

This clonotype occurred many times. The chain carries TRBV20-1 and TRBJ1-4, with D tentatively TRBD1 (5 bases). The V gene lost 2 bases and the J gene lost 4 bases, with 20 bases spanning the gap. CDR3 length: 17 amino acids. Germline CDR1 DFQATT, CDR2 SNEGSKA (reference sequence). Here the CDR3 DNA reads TGCAGTGCTAGAAGGTCAGGGACCCGAGGGATTAATGAAAAACTGTTTTTT. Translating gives CSARRSGTRGINEKLFF.

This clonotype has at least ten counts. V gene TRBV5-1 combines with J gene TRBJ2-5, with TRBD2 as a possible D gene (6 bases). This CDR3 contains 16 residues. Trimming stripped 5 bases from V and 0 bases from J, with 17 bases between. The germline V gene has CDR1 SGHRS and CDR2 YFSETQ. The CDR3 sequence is CASSYYTGEYQETQYF. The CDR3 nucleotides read TGCGCCAGCAGTTATTACACGGGGGAGTACCAAGAGACCCAGTACTTC.

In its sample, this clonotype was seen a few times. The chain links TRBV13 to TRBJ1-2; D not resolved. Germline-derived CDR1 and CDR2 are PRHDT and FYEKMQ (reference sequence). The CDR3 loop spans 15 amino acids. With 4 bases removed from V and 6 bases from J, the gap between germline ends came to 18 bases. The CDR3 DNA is TGTGCCAGCAGCTCCGAAGACCGGACCAACGATGGCTACACCTTC. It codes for CASSSEDRTNDGYTF.

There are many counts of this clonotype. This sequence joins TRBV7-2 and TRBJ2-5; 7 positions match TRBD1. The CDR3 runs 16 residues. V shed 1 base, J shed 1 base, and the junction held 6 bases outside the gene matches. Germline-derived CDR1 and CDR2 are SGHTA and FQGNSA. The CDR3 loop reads CASSLGPGQLQETQYF. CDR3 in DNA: TGTGCCAGCAGCTTAGGCCCGGGACAGCTCCAAGAGACCCAGTACTTC. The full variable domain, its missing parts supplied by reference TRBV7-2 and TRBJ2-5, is GAGVSQSPSNKVTEKGKDVELRCDPISGHTALYWYRQSLGQGLEFLIYFQGNSAPDKSGLPSDRFSAERTGGSVSTLTIQRTQQEDSAVYLCASSLGPGQLQETQYFGPGTRLLVL.

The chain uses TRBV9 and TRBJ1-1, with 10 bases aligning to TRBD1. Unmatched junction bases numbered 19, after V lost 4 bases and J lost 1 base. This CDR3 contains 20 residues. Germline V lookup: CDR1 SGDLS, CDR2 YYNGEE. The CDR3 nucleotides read TGTGCCAGCAGCCTACTCCAAAAAGCAGTCTGGGACAGGGGGAACACTGAAGCTTTCTTT. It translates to CASSLLQKAVWDRGNTEAFF.

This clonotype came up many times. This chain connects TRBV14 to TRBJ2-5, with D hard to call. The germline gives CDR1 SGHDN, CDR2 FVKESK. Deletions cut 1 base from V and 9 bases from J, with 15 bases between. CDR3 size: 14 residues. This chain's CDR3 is CASSQAVASWAQYF. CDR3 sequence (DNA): TGTGCCAGCAGCCAAGCGGTGGCCTCATGGGCCCAGTACTTC.

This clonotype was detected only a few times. CDR3 DNA: TGTGCCAGCAGTTTTTCCGACCAACCCTACGAGCAGTACTTC. Translated, it gives CASSFSDQPYEQYF. The chain combines TRBV12-3 or TRBV12-4 with TRBJ2-7, with no clear D. V was pared by 3 bases and J by 2 bases, with 11 bases between. The CDR3 contains 14 residues.

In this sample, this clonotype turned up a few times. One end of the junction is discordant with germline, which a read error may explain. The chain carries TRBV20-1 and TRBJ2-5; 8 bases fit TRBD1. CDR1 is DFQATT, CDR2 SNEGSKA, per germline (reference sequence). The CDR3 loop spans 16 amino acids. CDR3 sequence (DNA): TGCAGTGCTAGTACTTTTGGGACAGGTCCTGCGCAGACCCGGTACTTC. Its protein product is CSASTFGTGPAQTRYF.

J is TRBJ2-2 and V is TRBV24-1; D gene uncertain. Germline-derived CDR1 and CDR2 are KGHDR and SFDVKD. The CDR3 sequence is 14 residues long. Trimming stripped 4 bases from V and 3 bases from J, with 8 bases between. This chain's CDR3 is CATSDPGHTGELFF. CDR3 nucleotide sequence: TGTGCCACCAGTGACCCCGGACACACCGGGGAGCTGTTTTTT.

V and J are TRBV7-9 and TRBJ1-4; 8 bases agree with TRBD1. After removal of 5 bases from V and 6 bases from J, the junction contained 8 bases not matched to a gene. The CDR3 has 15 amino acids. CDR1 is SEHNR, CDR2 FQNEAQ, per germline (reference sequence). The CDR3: CASSPYSGGYEKLFF. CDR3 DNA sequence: TGTGCCAGCAGCCCGTATTCAGGGGGCTATGAAAAACTGTTTTTT.

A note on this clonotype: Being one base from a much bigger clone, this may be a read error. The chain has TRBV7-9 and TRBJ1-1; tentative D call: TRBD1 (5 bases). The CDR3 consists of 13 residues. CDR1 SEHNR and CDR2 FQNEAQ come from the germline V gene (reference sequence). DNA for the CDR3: TGTGCCAGCAACTTACCAGGGCGGACTGAAGCTTTCTTT. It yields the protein CASNLPGRTEAFF.